This T cell receptor (beta chain) was documented in a study of blood T cell repertoires in COVID-19. Looking at the study overall: Acute-phase and convalescent COVID-19 samples originated in the United States, Italy and Spain. PBMCs, B-cell-depleted T cells, or T cells provided the cDNA or gDNA that made up the material.

Germline CDR1 is LGHNA and CDR2 is YNFKEQ. V lost 0 bases and J lost 9, with 15 bases in between. There are 15 residues in the CDR3. In the source study's methods: Estimation of nucleated cell counts relied on the amplification of reference gene primers. TCRdb keeps only in-frame clones here, not all; method: immunoSEQ multiplex PCR. That table is the source of V, J and clone size, and D and trimming were worked out from the DNA. Found here are fewer than 250,000 clones, around 81% of them singletons; the top ten hold 5% to 8%. V gene TRBV4-2 combines with J gene TRBJ2-1; perhaps TRBD2 as D (5 bases). The sequence was collected from a woman in her fifties or sixties with active or convalescent COVID-19. Sequences were obtained from peripheral blood. The CDR3 nucleotides are TGTGCCAGCAGCCAAGATCCTCCCGGGATCGGTGAGCAGTTCTTC. The encoded protein is CASSQDPPGIGEQFF.